A selection of T cell receptor beta chains follows, all from one sample in a study of blood T cell repertoires in COVID-19. The data were produced by immunoSEQ multiplex PCR, yet TCRdb's version contains in-frame clones alone and is incomplete. The sample yields a few hundred thousand clones, around nine tenths seen once. The sequenced sample consisted of peripheral blood. The receptors come from a man in his fifties with acute or convalescent COVID-19. CDR3s include the opening cysteine and the closing phenylalanine or tryptophan. D genes are given only for firm matches. Clone sizes are given selectively: once, few, many, or a class where the clone is expanded.

clone size: NA; J gene: TRBJ2-1; D gene: TRBD2; V gene: TRBV6-5; CDR3 protein: CASSYSRGGANEQFF; CDR3 DNA: TGTGCCAGCAGTTACTCGCGCGGGGGGGCCAATGAGCAGTTCTTC
clone size: NA; J gene: TRBJ1-6; D gene: NA; V gene: TRBV3-1/TRBV3-2; CDR3 protein: CASSQRAGGNSPLHF; CDR3 DNA: TGTGCCAGCAGCCAACGCGCGGGCGGTAATTCACCCCTCCACTTT
clone size: NA; J gene: TRBJ1-4; D gene: TRBD1; V gene: TRBV9; CDR3 protein: CASSVGGGQEKLFF; CDR3 DNA: TGTGCCAGCAGCGTAGGAGGGGGACAGGAAAAACTGTTTTTT
clone size: NA; J gene: TRBJ2-7; D gene: NA; V gene: TRBV6-5; CDR3 protein: CASTNLPGTSYEQYF; CDR3 DNA: TGTGCCAGCACCAATCTCCCCGGGACTTCCTACGAGCAGTACTTC
clone size: NA; J gene: TRBJ2-7; D gene: NA; V gene: TRBV6-5; CDR3 protein: CASSYGIGDYEQYF; CDR3 DNA: TGTGCCAGCAGTTACGGTATAGGGGACTACGAGCAGTACTTC
clone size: once; J gene: TRBJ1-2; D gene: NA; V gene: TRBV24-1; CDR3 protein: CATSDLLSPEDAHYGYTF; CDR3 DNA: TGTGCCACCAGTGATTTGCTTAGTCCGGAGGACGCACACTATGGCTACACCTTC
clone size: NA; J gene: TRBJ2-3; D gene: TRBD2; V gene: TRBV4-2; CDR3 protein: CASSQGLAGATQYF; CDR3 DNA: TGTGCCAGCAGCCAAGGGCTAGCGGGGGCTACGCAGTATTTT
clone size: few; J gene: TRBJ2-1; D gene: NA; V gene: TRBV4-1; CDR3 protein: CASSQDPGDRGNEQFF; CDR3 DNA: TGCGCCAGCAGCCAAGACCCAGGGGATAGGGGCAATGAGCAGTTCTTC
clone size: NA; J gene: TRBJ1-2; D gene: NA; V gene: TRBV6-5; CDR3 protein: CASVSPNYGYTF; CDR3 DNA: TGTGCCAGCGTGTCTCCTAACTATGGCTACACCTTC
clone size: NA; J gene: TRBJ1-3; D gene: NA; V gene: TRBV6-6; CDR3 protein: CASSYSRGNSGNTIYF; CDR3 DNA: TGTGCCAGCAGTTACTCGCGGGGGAACTCTGGAAACACCATATATTTT
clone size: few; J gene: TRBJ2-2; D gene: NA; V gene: TRBV11-3; CDR3 protein: CASSLMRGTGELFF; CDR3 DNA: TGTGCCAGCAGCTTGATGAGAGGGACCGGGGAGCTGTTTTTT
clone size: NA; J gene: TRBJ1-1; D gene: NA; V gene: TRBV9; CDR3 protein: CASSDRIANTEAFF; CDR3 DNA: TGTGCCAGCAGCGACAGGATCGCGAACACTGAAGCTTTCTTT
clone size: NA; J gene: TRBJ2-5; D gene: NA; V gene: TRBV5-1; CDR3 protein: CASSPGQPQETQYF; CDR3 DNA: TGCGCCAGCAGCCCTGGACAGCCCCAAGAGACCCAGTACTTC
clone size: NA; J gene: TRBJ1-2; D gene: TRBD1; V gene: TRBV5-1; CDR3 protein: CASSLSGQVSSGYTF; CDR3 DNA: TGCGCCAGCAGCCTCTCTGGACAGGTTTCATCTGGCTACACCTTC
clone size: NA; J gene: TRBJ1-5; D gene: TRBD1; V gene: TRBV7-9; CDR3 protein: CASSSGGQGSNQPQHF; CDR3 DNA: TGTGCCAGCAGCTCGGGGGGACAGGGGAGCAATCAGCCCCAGCATTTT
clone size: NA; J gene: TRBJ2-5; D gene: TRBD2; V gene: TRBV19; CDR3 protein: CASSTSGGWETQYF; CDR3 DNA: TGTGCCAGTAGTACTAGCGGGGGTTGGGAGACCCAGTACTTC
clone size: NA; J gene: TRBJ2-7; D gene: TRBD1; V gene: TRBV10-3; CDR3 protein: CAIGKTGVSYEQYF; CDR3 DNA: TGTGCCATCGGAAAGACAGGGGTTTCCTACGAGCAGTACTTC
clone size: NA; J gene: TRBJ2-2; D gene: NA; V gene: TRBV21-1; CDR3 protein: CASSPWAHRGQVGELFF; CDR3 DNA: TGTGCCAGCTCCCCCTGGGCCCACAGGGGGCAGGTCGGGGAGCTGTTTTTT
clone size: once; J gene: TRBJ2-2; D gene: TRBD1; V gene: TRBV2; CDR3 protein: CASSVRTGFRTGELFF; CDR3 DNA: TGTGCCAGCAGTGTTCGGACAGGGTTTCGTACCGGGGAGCTGTTTTTT
clone size: NA; J gene: TRBJ1-5; D gene: NA; V gene: TRBV20-1; CDR3 protein: CSASPGSSNQPQHF; CDR3 DNA: TGCAGTGCTAGTCCGGGGTCAAGCAATCAGCCCCAGCATTTT
clone size: NA; J gene: TRBJ1-4; D gene: TRBD1; V gene: TRBV3-1/TRBV3-2; CDR3 protein: CASSQGQGEEKLFF; CDR3 DNA: TGTGCCAGCAGCCAAGGGCAGGGGGAAGAAAAACTGTTTTTT
clone size: NA; J gene: TRBJ2-1; D gene: TRBD2; V gene: TRBV9; CDR3 protein: CASSVGPSGGEQFF; CDR3 DNA: TGTGCCAGCAGCGTGGGGCCTAGCGGGGGCGAGCAGTTCTTC